This TCR beta chain was observed in a study of CD8 T cells in ankylosing spondylitis. To note about this clonotype: No antigen is known for it.

Notes on the study in general: Ankylosing spondylitis blood appeared to carry a characteristic TCR beta motif of several highly homologous variants.

The germline gives CDR1 LNHDA, CDR2 SQIVND (reference sequence). Deletions cut 7 bases from V and 1 base from J, with 13 bases between. The length of the CDR3 is 14 residues. TCRdb reprocessed the 5' RACE reads with MiXCR, giving one entry per CDR3 protein. The table lists about 390,000 distinct CDR3 sequences, around 20% of them singletons. The sequencing sample was made of blood, either unsorted or a sorted T cell fraction (not recorded which). The sequence came from a male donor with ankylosing spondylitis. V is TRBV19 and J is TRBJ1-1; no clear D. The CDR3 coding sequence is TGTGCCAGTACTGTCGGCAGATCGAACACTGAAGCTTTCTTT. Translation: CASTVGRSNTEAFF.